This TCR beta chain was observed in a study of blood T cell repertoires in COVID-19. The CDR3 spans 16 residues. Looked up from germline, CDR1 is MGHRA and CDR2 is YSYEKL. J lost 1 base, V lost 2 bases, and 5 bases had no gene match. Data came from immunoSEQ multiplex PCR; TCRdb stores just in-frame clones and leaves some out. The data contain 180,000 or so clones, around 83% of them singletons. The sequenced sample was PBMCs or T cells enriched from blood (not recorded which). The rearrangement joins TRBV4-1 to TRBJ2-3; the match to TRBD1 covers 8 bases. This receptor was identified in a man aged 50 to 59 who had recovered from COVID-19. The DNA of the CDR3 is TGCGCCAGCAGCCAACTCTCAGGGGGCGGCACAGATACGCAGTATTTT. It codes for CASSQLSGGGTDTQYF.